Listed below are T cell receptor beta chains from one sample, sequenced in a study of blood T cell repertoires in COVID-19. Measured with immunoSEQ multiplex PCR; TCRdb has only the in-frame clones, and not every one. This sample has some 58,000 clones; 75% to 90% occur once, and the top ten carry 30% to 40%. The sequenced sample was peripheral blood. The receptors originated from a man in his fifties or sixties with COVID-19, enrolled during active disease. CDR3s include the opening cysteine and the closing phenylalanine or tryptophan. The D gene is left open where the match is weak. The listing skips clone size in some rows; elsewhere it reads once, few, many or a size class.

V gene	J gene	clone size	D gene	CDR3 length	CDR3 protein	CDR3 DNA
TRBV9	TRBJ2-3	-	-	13	CASGRGYTDTQYF	TGTGCCAGCGGGCGGGGTTACACAGATACGCAGTATTTT
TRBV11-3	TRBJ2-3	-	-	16	CASSPGGNGRTDTQYF	TGTGCCAGCAGCCCCGGAGGGAATGGACGCACAGATACGCAGTATTTT
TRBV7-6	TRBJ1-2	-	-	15	CASSLSDRANYGYTF	TGTGCCAGCAGCTTATCGGACAGAGCTAACTATGGCTACACCTTC
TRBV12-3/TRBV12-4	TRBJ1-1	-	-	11	CASSLDRAAFF	TGTGCCAGCAGTTTAGACAGGGCTGCTTTCTTT
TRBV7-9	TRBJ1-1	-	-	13	CASSLDGVAEAFF	TGTGCCAGCAGCTTAGACGGTGTGGCTGAAGCTTTCTTT
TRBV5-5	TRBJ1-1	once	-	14	CASSPRMLDTEAFF	TGTGCCAGCAGCCCGCGGATGTTGGACACTGAAGCTTTCTTT
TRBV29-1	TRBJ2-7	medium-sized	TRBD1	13	CSVRDRGAYEQYF	TGCAGCGTCCGGGACAGGGGGGCCTACGAGCAGTACTTC
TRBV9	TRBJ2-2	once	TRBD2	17	CASYPGGGSWDTGELFF	TGTGCCAGCTACCCGGGCGGGGGTAGTTGGGACACCGGGGAGCTGTTTTTT
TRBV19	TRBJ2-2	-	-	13	CASSIQGTGELFF	TGTGCCAGTAGTATACAGGGCACCGGGGAGCTGTTTTTT
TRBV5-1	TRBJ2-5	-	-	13	CASSLGAEETQYF	TGCGCCAGCAGCTTAGGGGCCGAAGAGACCCAGTACTTC
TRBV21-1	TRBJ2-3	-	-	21	CASSRSGAGGRGSNVADTQYF	TGTGCCAGCAGCCGCTCGGGAGCGGGGGGTCGAGGGAGTAATGTAGCAGATACGCAGTATTTT
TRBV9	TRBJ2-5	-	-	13	CASSVARSETQYF	TGTGCCAGCAGCGTAGCCAGGTCTGAGACCCAGTACTTC
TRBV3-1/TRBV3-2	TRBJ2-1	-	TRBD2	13	CASSLLAGNEQFF	TGTGCCAGCAGCCTGTTAGCGGGAAACGAGCAGTTCTTC
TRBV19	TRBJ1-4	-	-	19	CASSIALVPRPGRKEKLFF	TGTGCCAGTAGTATCGCGCTGGTCCCTCGGCCGGGGAGGAAGGAAAAACTGTTTTTT
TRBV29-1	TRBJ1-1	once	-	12	CSVEGHGREAFF	TGCAGCGTTGAAGGACATGGGAGGGAGGCTTTCTTT
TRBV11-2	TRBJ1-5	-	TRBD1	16	CASSLGQEYSNQPQHF	TGTGCCAGCAGCTTGGGACAGGAGTATAGCAATCAGCCCCAGCATTTT
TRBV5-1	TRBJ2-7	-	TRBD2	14	CASSLEGLANEQYF	TGCGCCAGCAGCTTGGAGGGACTAGCTAACGAGCAGTACTTC
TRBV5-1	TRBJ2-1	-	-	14	CASSPQDLSNEQFF	TGCGCCAGCAGCCCACAAGACTTGAGCAATGAGCAGTTCTTC
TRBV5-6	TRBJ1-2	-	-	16	CASSLDRIGRMQGYTF	TGTGCCAGCAGCCTCGACCGCATCGGCAGGATGCAAGGCTACACCTTC
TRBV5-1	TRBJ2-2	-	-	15	CASSLGHMNTGELFF	TGCGCCAGCAGCTTGGGACACATGAACACCGGGGAGCTGTTTTTT
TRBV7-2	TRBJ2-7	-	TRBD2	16	CASSLRVGAGGPQQYF	TGTGCCAGCAGCTTAAGAGTGGGGGCGGGAGGGCCTCAGCAGTACTTC
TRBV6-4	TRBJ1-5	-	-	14	CASSRTASNQPQHF	TGTGCCAGCAGTCGGACAGCCAGCAATCAGCCCCAGCATTTT
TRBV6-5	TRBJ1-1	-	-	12	CASSPQRGEAFF	TGTGCCAGCAGTCCTCAAAGGGGGGAAGCTTTCTTT
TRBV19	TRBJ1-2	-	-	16	CASGSWQGGSSYGYTF	TGTGCCAGTGGGTCGTGGCAGGGCGGCTCTAGCTATGGCTACACCTTC
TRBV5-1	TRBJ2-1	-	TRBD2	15	CASSLDGRFNNEQFF	TGCGCCAGCAGCTTGGACGGGAGGTTCAACAATGAGCAGTTCTTC
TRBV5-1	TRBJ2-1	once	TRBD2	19	CASSLVGTGTSGRGNEQFF	TGCGCCAGCAGCTTGGTTGGAACCGGGACTAGCGGGAGAGGCAATGAGCAGTTCTTC
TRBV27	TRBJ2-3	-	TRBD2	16	CASSNRGGSRADTQYF	TGTGCCAGCTCCAATCGGGGGGGTTCTAGGGCAGATACGCAGTATTTT
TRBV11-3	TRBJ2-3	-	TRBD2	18	CASSLSVGTSGQADTQYF	TGTGCCAGCAGCTTATCTGTGGGCACTAGCGGACAAGCAGATACGCAGTATTTT
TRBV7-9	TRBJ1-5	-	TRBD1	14	CASSSDRVNQPQHF	TGTGCCAGCAGCTCGGACAGGGTCAATCAGCCCCAGCATTTT
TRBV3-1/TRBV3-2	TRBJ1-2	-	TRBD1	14	CASSRKSTGEGYTF	TGTGCCAGCAGCCGAAAGTCGACAGGGGAGGGCTACACCTTC
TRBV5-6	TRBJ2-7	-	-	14	CASSGTRSSYEQYF	TGTGCCAGCAGCGGGACAAGGAGCTCCTACGAGCAGTACTTC
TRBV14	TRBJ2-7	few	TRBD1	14	CASSRTGGPYEQYF	TGTGCCAGCAGCCGGACAGGGGGACCCTACGAGCAGTACTTC
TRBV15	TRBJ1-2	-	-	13	CATSNRAKYGYTF	TGTGCCACCAGCAACAGGGCCAAATATGGCTACACCTTC
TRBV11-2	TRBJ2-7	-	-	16	CASSPLGGPTSYEQYF	TGTGCCAGCAGCCCCCTCGGAGGGCCCACCTCCTACGAGCAGTACTTC
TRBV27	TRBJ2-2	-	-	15	CASSLVPGVTGELFF	TGTGCCAGCAGTTTAGTACCAGGGGTCACCGGGGAGCTGTTTTTT
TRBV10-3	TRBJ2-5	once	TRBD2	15	CAISQGGTQQETQYF	TGTGCCATCAGCCAGGGAGGGACGCAACAAGAGACCCAGTACTTC
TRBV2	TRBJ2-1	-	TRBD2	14	CASSERLAVVEQFF	TGTGCCAGCAGTGAAAGACTAGCGGTGGTTGAGCAGTTCTTC
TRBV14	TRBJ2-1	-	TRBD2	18	CASSQRTSGGALYNEQFF	TGTGCCAGCAGCCAGCGGACTAGCGGGGGGGCCCTCTACAATGAGCAGTTCTTC
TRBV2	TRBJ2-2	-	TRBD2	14	CAIRVAGVTGELFF	TGTGCCATCCGGGTAGCGGGAGTCACCGGGGAGCTGTTTTTT
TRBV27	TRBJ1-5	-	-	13	CASSLSLQQPQHF	TGTGCCAGCAGTTTAAGCCTACAGCAGCCCCAGCATTTT